These T cell receptor beta chains were read from a single sample in a study of T cells in Graves' hyperthyroidism and ophthalmopathy. Each CDR3 protein gets one entry after TCRdb re-called the multiplex PCR reads with MiXCR. The sample includes about 520,000 distinct CDR3 sequences, around 24% of them seen just once. Sequenced sample: blood. These receptors all come from a woman between 25 and 40 years old with Graves' ophthalmopathy. Each CDR3 is given with its conserved first and last residue.

V gene: TRBV12-3/TRBV12-4; CDR3 protein: CASAPRGYGNTIYF
V gene: TRBV11-2; CDR3 protein: CASRPGGTYTDTQYF
V gene: TRBV12-3/TRBV12-4; CDR3 protein: CASAGRSPLHF
V gene: TRBV2; CDR3 protein: CASSEAFRARETQYF
V gene: TRBV6-4; CDR3 protein: CASSDGTGSSGNTIYF
V gene: TRBV19; CDR3 protein: CASSPVGVQPQHF
V gene: TRBV18; CDR3 protein: CASSPRPGDGYTF
V gene: TRBV20-1; CDR3 protein: CSAREGGAYYGYTF
V gene: TRBV7-3; CDR3 protein: CASGPSRTGGPIPGELFF
V gene: TRBV14; CDR3 protein: CASSLRGPASIEQYF
V gene: TRBV12-3/TRBV12-4; CDR3 protein: CASSLGTDGGYTF
V gene: TRBV28; CDR3 protein: CASSLNRDGDEQYF
V gene: TRBV19; CDR3 protein: CASSRQISYGYTF
V gene: TRBV28; CDR3 protein: CASTTPLNTEAFF
V gene: TRBV4-1; CDR3 protein: CASSQADIWPTEAFF
V gene: TRBV4-1; CDR3 protein: CASSPPLDVSNQPQHF
V gene: TRBV9; CDR3 protein: CASSPIEARGDYEQYF
V gene: TRBV12-3/TRBV12-4; CDR3 protein: CASSKGLAGSQETQYF
V gene: TRBV6-7; CDR3 protein: CASSYPGQGLEETQYF
V gene: TRBV30; CDR3 protein: CAWSARLAVLSYEQYF
V gene: TRBV20-1; CDR3 protein: CSARDFPRGGSYEQYF
V gene: TRBV27; CDR3 protein: CASKDRGIEAFF
V gene: TRBV20-1; CDR3 protein: CSASDRSSTDTQYF
V gene: TRBV7-9; CDR3 protein: CASSLVTGRPQYF
V gene: TRBV6-5; CDR3 protein: CASSYGGADRWPQHF
V gene: TRBV12-3/TRBV12-4; CDR3 protein: CASTHRDFGGYTF
V gene: TRBV12-3/TRBV12-4; CDR3 protein: CASSPPDRGFPAQHF
V gene: TRBV5-1; CDR3 protein: CASSSGATSGNTIYF
V gene: TRBV27; CDR3 protein: CASSLAGSGETQYF
V gene: TRBV29-1; CDR3 protein: CSVGGYSSYEQYF
V gene: TRBV20-1; CDR3 protein: CSASAESNTGELFF
V gene: TRBV11-1; CDR3 protein: CASSPRQGSYYSGNTIYF
V gene: TRBV5-1; CDR3 protein: CASRDGQGASPLHF
V gene: TRBV12-3/TRBV12-4; CDR3 protein: CASSSAGDYGYTF
V gene: TRBV5-1; CDR3 protein: CASSYSQDLEQYF
V gene: TRBV5-1; CDR3 protein: CASRVTTGGATEAFF
V gene: TRBV11-2; CDR3 protein: CASSLSPGTNYGYTF
V gene: TRBV9; CDR3 protein: CASSAGARGYTF
V gene: TRBV15; CDR3 protein: CATSRDRTSGRSDF
V gene: TRBV28; CDR3 protein: CASSFPGTREQYF
V gene: TRBV3-1; CDR3 protein: CASNAGWNTEAFF
V gene: TRBV12-3/TRBV12-4; CDR3 protein: CASSSRGTGDEQYF
V gene: TRBV29-1; CDR3 protein: CSVDSSGQGAAEAFF
V gene: TRBV19; CDR3 protein: CASSGLAGGPSETQYF
V gene: TRBV20-1; CDR3 protein: CSAEDRAIMNTEAFF
V gene: TRBV4-1; CDR3 protein: CASSQAIPQQGFSPLHF
V gene: TRBV7-9; CDR3 protein: CASSSLGDRWHEQYF
V gene: TRBV19; CDR3 protein: CASSIGVISYEQYF
V gene: TRBV5-1; CDR3 protein: CASSSRTGTVETQYF
V gene: TRBV6-4; CDR3 protein: CASSDSGQRSETQYF
V gene: TRBV6-1; CDR3 protein: CASSAVPGQANQPQHF
V gene: TRBV20-1; CDR3 protein: CSAPWPDYGYTF
V gene: TRBV18; CDR3 protein: CASSPSEDQITGELFF
V gene: TRBV20-1; CDR3 protein: CSQGTSGGRETQYF
V gene: TRBV29-1; CDR3 protein: CSVAGPRNTGELFF